This paragraph reports one T cell receptor beta chain. This clone was detected a few times. The antigen it recognizes is unknown. No base qualities exist here, and no much larger clone lies one base off it. For the CD8 naive samples, CD45RO-negative cells were positively selected for CCR7, yielding a CD45RA+CCR7+ population from which TemRA cells were excluded. The donors were healthy, HIV-negative adults with no recently reported acute infections or vaccinations. Every donor was a Caucasian adult residing in Nashville, Tennessee, USA. Blood was collected by leukapheresis, and PBMCs were isolated by Ficoll-Histopaque density gradient centrifugation and then cryopreserved in liquid nitrogen vapor phase. Purity and quantity of every magnetically sorted T cell population were checked by analytical flow cytometry. Each sorted fraction had its genomic DNA isolated and then quantified by UV absorbance on a Nanodrop 2000c.

The CDR3 numbers 13 residues from cysteine through phenylalanine. The kept DNA is CDR3 alone, 39 bases in frame from the first base. Between the V and J ends, shortened by 4 bases and 4 bases respectively, the junction contains 10 bases. Via the germline V gene, CDR1 is LGHNA and CDR2 YSLEER. This sample was taken from a study of shared clonotypes between healthy human individuals (dated by TCRdb to about 2020). Regarding the study in general: The cohort included three men and a couple of women between 18 and 49 years of age. Per donor, three plates each were used for CD4 naive and CD4 memory, two for CD8 naive, and one for CD8 memory. The study deeply sequenced blood TCR repertoires of about five healthy adults to estimate repertoire size and the extent of clonotype sharing between individuals. Different laboratories and diverse techniques were used to prepare libraries and sequence TCR repertoires, to increase sequencing depth and limit assay-specific biases. Per donor, leukapheresis produced somewhere between about 0.9 and 9.5 billion PBMCs. Overall study outcomes, separate from this receptor: Because the study included a small number of donors, the genetic and exposure-history diversity represented was limited. Sampling was restricted to blood, and TCR repertoires in tissues likely differ from the TCR repertoires found in blood. Compared with non-shared clonotypes, the clonotypes found in all four sorted-subset donors had higher generation probabilities. Across a handful of donors, 5% to 6% of naive CD4, roughly 3.3% of naive CD8, roughly 2.3% of memory CD4, and approximately 0.4% of memory CD8 clonotypes were shared. Even with the large sequencing depth, rarefaction of the sorted-subset datasets indicated that sequencing was incomplete. Pairwise subsampling indicated that sequencing depth was expected to affect the degree of clonotype sharing among donors. Naive subsets generally had larger estimated clonotype richness than memory subsets.

Using the deep immunoSEQ assay, multiplex PCR amplified TCR CDR3 regions from genomic DNA. Extracted genomic DNA from each cell subset was spread evenly across all wells of several immunoSEQ 96-well plates, with each plate serving as a replicate. For sorted subsets, 150 to 250 ng of genomic DNA, equivalent to 25,000 to 35,000 T cell genomes, went into each replicate PCR. Purified libraries were quantified with a Qubit 3.0 fluorometer, sized on a Bioanalyzer 2100, and re-quantified with the KAPA Library Quantification kit. A separate single-read 150-cycle Illumina NextSeq 550 flow cell was used to sequence each immunoSEQ 96-well plate. For the original study's pipeline: Because the immunoSEQ output included only junctional sequences and no quality scores, the filtering could not be the same as the filtering used for full-length reads. To assign V/J genes and CDR3, sequences were annotated against IMGT germline references using PyIR, a Python wrapper for IgBLAST v1.9. Any read was removed if the V/J assignment was weak (E-value above 1e-6), the CDR3 was missing, or the read contained stop codons, out-of-frame junctions, or ambiguous translated residues. A V3J clonotype was defined by an identical inferred V gene, J gene, and CDR3 amino acid sequence. To compute the percentage overlap between repertoires, the number of shared unique clonotypes was divided by the size of the smaller repertoire. Repertoire richness was assessed with RTK rarefaction, the Chao1 estimator, and Recon v2.1 estimates of unobserved clonotypes. Generation probabilities were computed with OLGA for all TCRbeta clonotypes obtained by the gDNA method from a handful of donors. Not all clones reach the TCRdb copy of this immuneACCESS table, which keeps in-frame sequences only. Checked studies attribute under half of the gap to unresolved V genes and leave the rest unexplained. D and trimming come from the DNA, and the V and J calls and clone size come from that table. This sample gives about 700,000 clones in total; about 90% of them show up just once. The ten biggest clones cover more than 20% of the sample.

Sequencing was carried out using naive CD8+ T cells sorted from blood. The sample's cell subset or site label, in plain terms: CD45RA+CCR7+. The sequence was collected from a man aged 25 to 40 in good health. The receptor chain draws on TRBV4-3 and TRBJ1-2, with an unclear D gene assignment. The CDR3 protein sequence reads: CASSPSGGYGYTF. The sequenced DNA: TGCGCCAGCAGCCCCTCGGGAGGCTATGGCTACACCTTC.